Listed below are T cell receptor beta chains from one sample, sequenced in a study of blood T cell repertoires in COVID-19. Assay: immunoSEQ multiplex PCR; the TCRdb copy retains only in-frame clones and omits some. The data contain about 68,000 clones, nearly 90% of them singletons. The sample comprised peripheral blood. These receptor sequences come from a woman aged 45-65 years with COVID-19, enrolled during active disease. CDR3s include the opening cysteine and the closing phenylalanine or tryptophan. D genes are given only for firm matches. A row's size may be missing; if present it is once, few, many or a size class.

>TRBJ1-2|-|TRBV19|-
TGTGCCAGTAGTCTCCAGGGGTATGGCTACACCTTC
CASSLQGYGYTF
>TRBJ1-2|-|TRBV15|-
TGTGCCACCAGCGGGCCCAGGGTGTATGGCTACACCTTC
CATSGPRVYGYTF
>TRBJ2-2|-|TRBV7-2|TRBD2
TGTGCCAGCAGCCCCCTCGGGGGGGCCGGGGAGCTGTTTTTT
CASSPLGGAGELFF
>TRBJ2-2|once|TRBV5-1|-
TGCGCCAGCAGCCGTCGGGTCTTGCCCGGGGAGCTGTTTTTT
CASSRRVLPGELFF
>TRBJ1-2|-|TRBV10-2|TRBD1
TGCGCCAGCAGTCCGGACAGGGACTATGGCTACACCTTC
CASSPDRDYGYTF
>TRBJ1-2|-|TRBV5-1|TRBD1
TGCGCCAGCAGCCCGGGACAGCCCTATGGCTACACCTTC
CASSPGQPYGYTF
>TRBJ2-1|-|TRBV5-1|TRBD2
TGCGCCAGCAGCAAGGGACTAGGGAACGATGAGCAGTTCTTC
CASSKGLGNDEQFF
>TRBJ2-3|-|TRBV5-1|-
TGCGCCAGCAGCGAATCACAACATACGCAGTATTTT
CASSESQHTQYF
>TRBJ1-3|-|TRBV10-3|-
TGTGCTTACAATGAGGGTCTCTCTGGAAACACCATATATTTT
CAYNEGLSGNTIYF
>TRBJ1-1|-|TRBV12-3/TRBV12-4|-
TGTGCCAGCACTCTTGGGCGTTACACTGAAGCTTTCTTT
CASTLGRYTEAFF
>TRBJ2-5|-|TRBV6-2/TRBV6-3|TRBD2
TGTGCCAGCAGTTACCAAGCCGGGGCGGGAGGGGTAAAGACCCAGTACTTC
CASSYQAGAGGVKTQYF
>TRBJ2-3|-|TRBV6-2/TRBV6-3|TRBD2
TGTGCCAGCAGTCACCCGGGGGGGGGCAATACGCAGTATTTT
CASSHPGGGNTQYF
>TRBJ1-4|few|TRBV15|TRBD1
TGTGCCACCAGCGGGGACAGGGGGCGCCGAGAAAAACTGTTTTTT
CATSGDRGRREKLFF
>TRBJ1-2|-|TRBV5-1|TRBD1
TGCGCCAGCAGCTTAACTACAGGGGCGGGAAATGGCTACACCTTC
CASSLTTGAGNGYTF
>TRBJ1-2|-|TRBV28|-
TGTGCCCTCTTCCGCCCCGAGGTCTATGGCTACACCTTC
CALFRPEVYGYTF
>TRBJ2-3|-|TRBV4-1|TRBD2
TGCGCCAGCAGCCTATCTGGGATAGCGGGAGCAGATACGCAGTATTTT
CASSLSGIAGADTQYF
>TRBJ2-7|-|TRBV7-6|-
TGTGCCAGCAGTTTGGGGGGATCCGAGCAGTACTTC
CASSLGGSEQYF
>TRBJ2-7|-|TRBV6-6|-
TGTGCCAGCAGTTATATAGCGTCGCCCTACGAGCAGTACTTC
CASSYIASPYEQYF
>TRBJ1-4|-|TRBV14|TRBD1
TGTGCCAGCGCAAGGCCCCCCGGGACAGGGTCTTTGTGTTGCTATGAAAAACTGTTTTTT
CASARPPGTGSLCCYEKLFF
>TRBJ2-5|-|TRBV30|TRBD1
TGTGCCTGGAGTACAGGGGTGGAAGAGACCCAGTACTTC
CAWSTGVEETQYF
>TRBJ2-1|once|TRBV11-2|TRBD2
TGTGCCAGCAGCTTAAATAGCGGGAGGGCCTACAATGAGCAGTTCTTC
CASSLNSGRAYNEQFF
>TRBJ1-1|-|TRBV29-1|TRBD1
TGCAGCGTTGCACAGGGGGGGAACACTGAAGCTTTCTTT
CSVAQGGNTEAFF
>TRBJ1-3|once|TRBV10-2|TRBD1
TGCGCCAGCTCCTCACTGACAGGGACGATTGGAAACACCATATATTTT
CASSSLTGTIGNTIYF
>TRBJ2-3|-|TRBV29-1|-
TGCAGCGTTGTAATTACTAGCACAGATACGCAGTATTTT
CSVVITSTDTQYF
>TRBJ1-1|-|TRBV5-4|-
TGTGCCAGCAGCTCCGACATGAACACTGAAGCTTTCTTT
CASSSDMNTEAFF
>TRBJ2-2|-|TRBV5-4|-
TGTGCCAGCTCCTTACAGGGCTTCGGGGAGCTGTTTTTT
CASSLQGFGELFF